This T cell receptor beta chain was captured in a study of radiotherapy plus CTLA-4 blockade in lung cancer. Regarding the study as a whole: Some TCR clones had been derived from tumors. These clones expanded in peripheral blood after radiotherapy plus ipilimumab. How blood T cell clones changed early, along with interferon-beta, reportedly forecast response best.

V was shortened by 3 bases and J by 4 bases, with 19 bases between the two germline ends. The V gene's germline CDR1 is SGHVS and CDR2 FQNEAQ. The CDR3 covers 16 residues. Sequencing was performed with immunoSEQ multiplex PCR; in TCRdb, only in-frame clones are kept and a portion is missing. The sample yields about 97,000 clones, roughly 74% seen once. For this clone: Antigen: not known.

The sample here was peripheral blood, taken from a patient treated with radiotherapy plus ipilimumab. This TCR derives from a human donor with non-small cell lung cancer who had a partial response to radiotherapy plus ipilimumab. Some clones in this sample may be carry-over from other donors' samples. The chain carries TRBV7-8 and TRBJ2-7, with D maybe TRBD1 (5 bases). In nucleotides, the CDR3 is TGTGCCAGCAGCTTGCTTACAGGCCAGTCGGGTTACGAGCAGTACTTC. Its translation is CASSLLTGQSGYEQYF.